This T cell receptor (beta chain) was identified during a study of blood T cell repertoires in COVID-19. The sample holds one count of this clone. The method was immunoSEQ multiplex PCR; TCRdb's version includes in-frame clones alone and lacks a portion of them. In the table there are about 84,000 clones, around 82% of which are singletons. Trimming removed 6 bases at V and 0 bases at J, with 15 bases between. Germline-derived CDR1 and CDR2 are SNHLY and FYNNEI. The CDR3 covers 16 residues. The origin of this receptor is a man at least 80 years old with active or convalescent COVID-19. Material for sequencing was peripheral blood. The chain joins TRBV2 to TRBJ1-3; D possibly corresponds to TRBD1 (5 bases). The CDR3 nucleotides are TGTGCCAGCAGGCAGGGTCCGGCTATCTCTGGAAACACCATATATTTT. Its translation is CASRQGPAISGNTIYF.